This T cell receptor beta chain was retrieved from a study of T cells in Graves' hyperthyroidism and ophthalmopathy. General study points: In blood, most of the thyroid clonotypes expanded above 0.001 were also present.

The sample holds a few counts of this clonotype. Its antigen is undetermined. Aged 18 to 65, the patients had hyperthyroidism that was newly diagnosed and had lasted under 2 months. The source material, RNA transcripts, was used to amplify TCR beta CDR3 regions. HTBI primers were the set used in a first-round RT-PCR of the TCR CDR3. MiXCR, run by TCRdb on the multiplex PCR reads, gives a single entry per CDR3 protein. The sample contains over 45,000 distinct CDR3 sequences, 45% to 50% of which appear only once. This receptor was obtained from a woman aged 50 to 65 with Graves' hyperthyroidism. The sequencing input was peripheral blood or thyroid tissue (not recorded which).

This CDR3 is CSVGRPSTEAFF. Written as DNA, the CDR3 is TGCAGCGTGGGACGGCCGTCCACTGAAGCTTTCTTT. The chain couples TRBV29-1 to TRBJ1-1; the D gene is possibly TRBD1 (5 bases). CDR1 is SQVTM, CDR2 ANQGSEA, per germline. This CDR3 spans 12 amino acids. V lost 6 bases and J 4 bases, leaving 12 bases between the germline ends.